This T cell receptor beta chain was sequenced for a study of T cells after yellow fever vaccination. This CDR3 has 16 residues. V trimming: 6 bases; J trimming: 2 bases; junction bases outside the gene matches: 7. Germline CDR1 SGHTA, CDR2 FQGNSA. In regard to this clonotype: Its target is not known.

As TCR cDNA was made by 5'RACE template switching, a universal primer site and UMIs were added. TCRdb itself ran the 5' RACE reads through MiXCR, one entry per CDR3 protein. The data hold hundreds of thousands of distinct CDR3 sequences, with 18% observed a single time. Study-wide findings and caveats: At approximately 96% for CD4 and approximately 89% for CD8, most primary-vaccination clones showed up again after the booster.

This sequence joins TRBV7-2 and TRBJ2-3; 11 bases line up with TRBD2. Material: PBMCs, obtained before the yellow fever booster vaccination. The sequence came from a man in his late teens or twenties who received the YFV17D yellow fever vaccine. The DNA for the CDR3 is TGTGCCAGCAGACCTACTAGCGGGGGCTACACAGATACGCAGTATTTT. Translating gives CASRPTSGGYTDTQYF.